The subject of this entry is one T cell receptor (beta chain). Antigen unknown. Treated in the United States were all of the participants with HIV. The data derive from a study of long-term antiretroviral therapy in people with HIV. General observations from the study: Following ART, diversity rose but still fell short of transplant donor controls. Among HIV repertoires, CDR3 length ranges were narrower than those of controls. All time points showed a repertoire dominated by clones expanded before ART.

At the survey level, the v3.0 immunoSEQ assay was run. Clones were read by immunoSEQ multiplex PCR, and TCRdb kept only the in-frame ones, dropping some. The sample has some 45,000 clones; about nine tenths are singletons. From germline, CDR1 is SGHTA and CDR2 FQGNSA. This CDR3 has 16 amino acids. The V segment lost 4 bases and the J segment 5 bases; nucleotides outside the gene matches: 9. The TCR comes from a woman in her 50s with HIV. Sequenced here: unsorted PBMCs, sampled 0.1 years before starting antiretroviral therapy. The rearrangement uses TRBV7-2 and TRBJ2-5, with TRBD2 matching 11 bases. The CDR3 loop is CASSSLLAGDRETQYF. CDR3 nucleotides: TGTGCCAGCAGCTCCTTACTAGCGGGGGATCGGGAGACCCAGTACTTC.